A single sample is the source of the 16 T cell receptor beta chains below, sequenced in a study of shared clonotypes between healthy human individuals (dated by TCRdb to 2018 to 2021). For the CD8 naive samples, CD45RO-negative cells were positively selected for CCR7, yielding a CD45RA+CCR7+ population from which TemRA cells were excluded. The library was obtained by the immunoSEQ multiplex PCR assay. This is the immuneACCESS table as TCRdb keeps it, with only in-frame sequences that have V and J called. A part of the clones is gone; compared with another copy, unresolved V genes explain less than half, and the rest is unexplained. The sample data list about 2.1 million clones, and about 93% of these were observed just once. Clones ranked in the top ten supply around 1.7% of the sample. What was sequenced was naive CD8+ T cells from PBMCs. The sample's cell subset or site, from its label and the paper: CD45RA+CCR7+. The origin of the receptors is a young man in good health. Some clones in this sample may be carry-over from other donors' samples.

The chain joins TRBV28 to TRBJ1-5; D not resolved. The CDR3 loop spans 18 amino acids. The germline CDR1 and CDR2 sequences are MDHEN and SYDVKM. V lost 8 bases, J lost 1 base, and 24 bases lay in between. CDR3 sequence: CASLPWVGSSLSNQPQHF. The CDR3 region has the DNA TGTGCCAGCCTCCCTTGGGTCGGGTCCAGCCTGAGCAATCAGCCCCAGCATTTT.

V gene TRBV27 combines with J gene TRBJ2-1, with a possible D match to TRBD2 (5 bases). V was pared by 7 bases and J by 4 bases, with 14 bases between. This CDR3 has 14 residues. From germline, CDR1 is MNHEY and CDR2 SMNVEV (reference sequence). This chain's CDR3 is CASNPIGGYNEQFF. CDR3 DNA: TGTGCCAGCAACCCGATAGGCGGGTACAATGAGCAGTTCTTC.

V usage is TRBV4-1 and J usage is TRBJ2-1, with 7 nucleotides matching TRBD2. J was trimmed by 4 bases and V by 4 bases; bases with no gene match: 13. The CDR3 consists of 17 residues. The germline gives CDR1 MGHRA, CDR2 YSYEKL. Here the CDR3 reads CASSPHWVGGIYNEQFF. CDR3 coding DNA: TGCGCCAGCAGCCCCCATTGGGTGGGAGGGATATACAATGAGCAGTTCTTC.

The chain recombines TRBV7-2 with TRBJ1-1; D may be TRBD1 (5 bases). The CDR3 length is 14 residues. CDR1 and CDR2 from the germline V gene are SGHTA and FQGNSA. V dropped 1 base and J dropped 12 bases, with 18 bases sitting between them. The chain's CDR3 is CASSLGLGGARPFF. CDR3 DNA sequence: TGTGCCAGCAGCTTAGGCCTGGGAGGGGCCCGGCCTTTCTTT.

The chain couples TRBV27 to TRBJ2-5; 11 positions match TRBD2. Germline assignment: CDR1 MNHEY and CDR2 SMNVEV (reference sequence). V trimming: 0 bases; J trimming: 7 bases; junction bases outside the gene matches: 4. CDR3 length: 15 amino acids. The CDR3 loop is CASSLSSLAGGTQYF. Here the CDR3 DNA reads TGTGCCAGCAGTTTATCGTCCCTAGCGGGGGGGACCCAGTACTTC.

The chain joins TRBV6-5 to TRBJ2-3; D is uncertain. Germline lookup yields CDR1 MNHEY and CDR2 SVGAGI. The CDR3 runs to 16 residues. Trimming shortened V by 3 bases and J by 2 bases, and 15 bases separated the two germline ends. This CDR3 is CASSYSVPAFTDTQYF. The CDR3 coding sequence is TGTGCCAGCAGTTATTCAGTTCCGGCTTTCACAGATACGCAGTATTTT.

The rearrangement links TRBV5-1 to TRBJ1-1; TRBD1 might be the D (5 bases). Germline loops: CDR1 SGHRS, CDR2 YFSETQ. The CDR3 covers 15 residues. The V end lost 0 bases, the J end lost 1 base, and 10 bases lay between the germline ends. The CDR3 DNA reads TGCGCCAGCAGCTTGGAACGGGGGAAGAACACTGAAGCTTTCTTT. Protein product: CASSLERGKNTEAFF.

The gene calls are TRBV27 and TRBJ2-7; 8 bases fit TRBD2. Germline loops: CDR1 MNHEY, CDR2 SMNVEV (reference sequence). V lost 5 bases and J lost 2; bases outside the gene matches: 17. The CDR3 length is 18 residues. The CDR3 sequence: CASSVYGTRTLIPYEQYF. CDR3 bases: TGTGCCAGCAGTGTCTACGGGACTAGAACCCTCATTCCCTACGAGCAGTACTTC.

The CDR3 protein is CASSSYVTNEKLFF. In nucleotides, the CDR3 is TGTGCCAGCAGTTCTTACGTCACTAATGAAAAACTGTTTTTT. J is TRBJ1-4 and V is TRBV7-8; D is ambiguous. This CDR3 spans 14 amino acids. Trimming stripped 6 bases from V and 2 bases from J, with 10 bases between. CDR1 is SGHVS, CDR2 FQNEAQ, per germline.

V and J are TRBV14 and TRBJ2-2, with 10 positions matching TRBD1. CDR1 SGHDN and CDR2 FVKESK come from the germline V gene. The CDR3 runs to 18 residues. Trimming at V came to 4 bases and at J to 4 bases, leaving 12 bases not matched to a gene. The CDR3 region has the DNA TGTGCCAGCAGCCCGGGAGCCGGGACAGGGGTTTTCACCGGGGAGCTGTTTTTT. As protein: CASSPGAGTGVFTGELFF.

V usage is TRBV11-2 and J usage is TRBJ2-7, with D perhaps TRBD1 or TRBD2 (5 bases each). Trimming pared 11 bases from V and 3 bases from J, leaving 17 bases between. Germline CDR1 reads SGHAT; CDR2 reads FQNNGV. This CDR3 spans 13 amino acids. The CDR3 nucleotides read TGTGCCTCTGATCCAGGGAGCGACTACGAGCAGTACTTC. This translates into CASDPGSDYEQYF.

The V gene is TRBV11-2, the J gene TRBJ2-2; D perhaps matches TRBD2 (5 bases). CDR1 is SGHAT and CDR2 is FQNNGV in the germline V gene. CDR3 length: 15 amino acids. Trimming cost V 1 base and J 6 bases, with 12 bases left between them. CDR3 nucleotides: TGTGCCAGCAGCTTAGTAGGGTTTAGCGCCGGGGAGCTGTTTTTT. It encodes CASSLVGFSAGELFF. The entire variable domain, with the rest obtained from reference TRBV11-2 and TRBJ2-2, is as follows: EAGVAQSPRYKIIEKRQSVAFWCNPISGHATLYWYQQILGQGPKLLIQFQNNGVVDDSQLPKDRFSAERLKGVDSTLKIQPAKLEDSAVYLCASSLVGFSAGELFFGEGSRLTVL.

The chain recombines TRBV5-4 with TRBJ2-7; the match to TRBD1 covers 8 bases. With 1 base clipped from V and 4 bases from J, the junction kept 16 bases outside the gene matches. This CDR3 has 18 residues. CDR1 and CDR2 (germline): SGHNT, YYREEE (reference sequence). The CDR3 is CASSLTAPLQGASYEQYF. The CDR3 bases are TGTGCCAGCAGCTTGACTGCCCCCCTGCAGGGGGCATCGTACGAGCAGTACTTC.

The chain is built from TRBV9 and TRBJ1-5; tentative D call: TRBD1 (6 bases). The V and J ends lost 3 bases and 1 base respectively, with 11 bases between them. The CDR3 has 15 amino acids. Germline-derived CDR1 and CDR2 are SGDLS and YYNGEE. The CDR3 spells CASSEGGASNQPQHF. The CDR3 DNA reads as TGTGCCAGCAGCGAGGGGGGGGCGAGCAATCAGCCCCAGCATTTT.

V gene TRBV9 combines with J gene TRBJ2-1, with 10 bases aligning to TRBD2. This CDR3 is 15 amino acids long. Germline CDR1 reads SGDLS; CDR2 reads YYNGEE. J lost 10 bases, V lost 0 bases, and 7 bases had no gene match. CDR3 DNA sequence: TGTGCCAGCAGCGTAGGAAGGACTAGCGGTAAAGAGCAGTTCTTC. It yields the protein CASSVGRTSGKEQFF.

The chain couples TRBV6-6 to TRBJ1-5, with a weak D call TRBD1 (5 bases). Trimming removed 6 bases from V and 1 base from J, with 13 bases in between. Germline V CDR1 and CDR2: MNHNY, SVGAGI (reference sequence). There are 15 residues in the CDR3. CDR3 sequence: CASSLGDLSNQPQHF. In DNA, the CDR3 is TGTGCCAGCAGCTTGGGGGACTTAAGCAATCAGCCCCAGCATTTT.